One and the same sample provided the 6 T cell receptor beta chains below, sequenced in a study of T cell responses to AZD1222 COVID-19 vaccine. Profiled with immunoSEQ multiplex PCR; TCRdb holds only in-frame clones, not every one. Of fewer than 110,000 clones listed, roughly 90% are singletons. The specimen comprised peripheral blood, sampled on day 0 of AZD1222 vaccination. These receptors were collected from an adult in good health.

V is TRBV10-3 and J is TRBJ1-5; 8 nucleotides agree with TRBD1. Germline lookup yields CDR1 ENHRY and CDR2 SYGVKD. This CDR3 has 13 amino acids. Losses at the gene ends were 10 bases for V and 6 bases for J; bases not matched to a gene: 8. The CDR3 DNA sequence: TGTGCCACCGGACAGGGCGGTAGTCAGCCCCAGCATTTT. Translating gives CATGQGGSQPQHF.

The gene calls are TRBV7-8 and TRBJ1-5, with no clear D. CDR1 and CDR2 from the germline V gene are SGHVS and FQNEAQ. Deletions cut 5 bases from V and 0 bases from J, with 8 bases between. This CDR3 has 14 amino acids. The CDR3 region is CASSPPRSNQPQHF. The DNA for the CDR3 is TGTGCCAGCAGCCCCCCCCGTAGCAATCAGCCCCAGCATTTT. The whole variable domain, filled in from reference TRBV7-8 and TRBJ1-5, reads GAGVSQSPRYKVAKRGQDVALRCDPISGHVSLFWYQQALGQGPEFLTYFQNEAQLDKSGLPSDRFFAERPEGSVSTLKIQRTQQEDSAVYLCASSPPRSNQPQHFGDGTRLSIL.

In DNA form, the CDR3 reads TGTGCCAGCAGCTTAGACCACCCTTGGTGGGAACCCCACGAGCAGTACTTC. Protein: CASSLDHPWWEPHEQYF. The J gene is TRBJ2-7, the V gene TRBV11-2, with D unresolved. Germline V CDR1 and CDR2: SGHAT, FQNNGV. The CDR3 is 17 amino acids. V lost 0 bases to trimming and J lost 5 bases, with 20 bases between them.

The chain links TRBV20-1 to TRBJ1-2; D not certain. The CDR3 has 11 amino acids. Trimming left V 4 bases short and J 4 bases short, with 7 bases between. Germline CDR1 and CDR2: DFQATT and SNEGSKA (reference sequence). The CDR3 nucleotides are TGCAGTGCTAACCCGGGCTATGGCTACACCTTC. It codes for CSANPGYGYTF.

The rearrangement uses TRBV5-4 and TRBJ1-6, with unresolved D. The CDR3 is 13 residues long. Germline CDR1 is SGHNT and CDR2 is YYREEE (reference sequence). Trimming removed 3 bases from V and 8 bases from J, with 9 bases in between. This CDR3 reads CASSSQLDSPLHF. CDR3 nucleotide sequence: TGTGCCAGCAGCTCCCAACTGGATTCACCCCTCCACTTT.

This clone was seen only once. The V gene is TRBV6-2 or TRBV6-3, the J gene TRBJ1-5, with TRBD1 matching over 7 bases. CDR3 length equals 17 residues. V shed 3 bases, J shed 0 bases, and the junction held 8 bases outside the gene matches. Germline loops: CDR1 MNHEY, CDR2 SVGEGT. The CDR3 DNA sequence: TGTGCCAGCAGTTATCTCCGGGACAGAGATAGCAATCAGCCCCAGCATTTT. It codes for CASSYLRDRDSNQPQHF.